This is a list of T cell receptor beta chains from one sample in a study of blood T cell repertoires in COVID-19. Clones were sequenced by immunoSEQ multiplex PCR, and TCRdb holds only the in-frame ones, with some missing. The sample lists about 50,000 clones; 85% to 95% were seen once. Sequencing input: peripheral blood. The origin of the receptors is a woman older than 75 with acute or convalescent COVID-19. The CDR3 runs from the conserved cysteine through the conserved F or W. D genes are given only for firm matches. The listing skips clone size in some rows; elsewhere it reads once, few, many or a size class.

TRBJ2-1,TRBD2,TRBV2,-,CASSELGGPSDEQFF,TGTGCCAGCAGTGAATTGGGAGGGCCCTCGGATGAGCAGTTCTTC
TRBJ2-3,TRBD2,TRBV20-1,-,CSASDGLAGSKSTDTQYF,TGCAGTGCTAGTGACGGCCTAGCGGGATCAAAAAGCACAGATACGCAGTATTTT
TRBJ1-3,TRBD1,TRBV7-9,-,CASSPTGSGNTIYF,TGTGCCAGCAGTCCGACAGGGTCTGGAAACACCATATATTTT
TRBJ2-3,TRBD1,TRBV19,once,CASSQGTGGTDTQYF,TGTGCCAGTAGTCAGGGAACAGGGGGCACAGATACGCAGTATTTT
TRBJ1-2,-,TRBV6-5,-,CVAASNYGYTF,TGTGTCGCGGCCTCTAACTATGGCTACACCTTC
TRBJ2-3,-,TRBV7-9,once,CASSPGTSTDTQYF,TGTGCCAGCAGCCCTGGGACATCCACAGATACGCAGTATTTT
TRBJ2-1,-,TRBV24-1,-,CATSDERTWNEQFF,TGTGCCACCAGTGATGAACGGACTTGGAATGAGCAGTTCTTC
TRBJ1-2,-,TRBV4-3,-,CASSQDRGINYGYTF,TGCGCCAGCAGCCAAGATAGGGGGATTAACTATGGCTACACCTTC
TRBJ1-2,-,TRBV6-4,once,CASSPELEQSYGYTF,TGTGCCAGCAGCCCGGAATTGGAGCAAAGCTATGGCTACACCTTC
TRBJ1-2,-,TRBV3-1/TRBV3-2,-,CASSPEERSYTF,TGTGCCAGCAGCCCTGAGGAACGGTCCTACACCTTC
TRBJ1-1,-,TRBV2,-,CASRILTTVMNTEAFF,TGTGCCAGCAGGATACTAACGACGGTAATGAACACTGAAGCTTTCTTT
TRBJ2-5,-,TRBV15,-,CATKQVDGETQYF,TGTGCCACCAAGCAGGTTGATGGGGAGACCCAGTACTTC
TRBJ1-5,-,TRBV30,once,CAWSVGGAHQPQHF,TGTGCCTGGAGTGTTGGGGGGGCACATCAGCCCCAGCATTTT
TRBJ2-5,-,TRBV19,-,CASSYTGGGGETQYF,TGTGCCAGTTCATACACTGGCGGGGGCGGTGAGACCCAGTACTTC
TRBJ1-2,-,TRBV4-3,-,CASSHQVDTYGYTF,TGCGCCAGCAGCCATCAAGTCGACACCTATGGCTACACCTTC
TRBJ1-2,-,TRBV11-2,-,CASSLDQRRGGYTF,TGTGCCAGCAGCTTAGATCAACGCCGAGGGGGCTACACCTTC
TRBJ1-1,TRBD1,TRBV9,-,CASSVSEGYRGTEAFF,TGTGCCAGCAGCGTATCTGAGGGGTACAGGGGGACTGAAGCTTTCTTT
TRBJ1-4,-,TRBV5-8,few,CASSLARAATNEKLFF,TGTGCCAGCAGCTTGGCGAGGGCCGCAACTAATGAAAAACTGTTTTTT
TRBJ2-7,-,TRBV5-5,-,CASARQVSYEQYF,TGTGCCAGCGCTAGACAGGTTTCCTACGAGCAGTACTTC
TRBJ2-2,-,TRBV7-6,once,CASTPRRGRTGELFF,TGTGCCAGCACCCCTCGGAGGGGGCGGACCGGGGAGCTGTTTTTT
TRBJ1-2,TRBD1,TRBV4-3,-,CASSQMTGGTYGYTF,TGCGCCAGCAGCCAAATGACAGGGGGTACTTATGGCTACACCTTC
TRBJ1-4,-,TRBV2,-,CASSPTGNEKLFF,TGTGCCAGCAGTCCGACAGGAAATGAAAAACTGTTTTTT
TRBJ1-5,TRBD1,TRBV30,-,CAWSGPPQGAGNQPQHF,TGTGCCTGGAGTGGGCCCCCACAGGGGGCAGGCAATCAGCCCCAGCATTTT
TRBJ2-7,-,TRBV11-3,-,CASRFRNYEQYF,TGTGCCAGCAGGTTCAGAAACTACGAGCAGTACTTC
TRBJ1-5,-,TRBV6-2/TRBV6-3,-,CASSYPGLLGPQHF,TGTGCCAGCAGTTACCCAGGGCTCCTGGGGCCCCAGCATTTT
TRBJ2-2,-,TRBV12-3/TRBV12-4,once,CASSLSFTGELFF,TGTGCCAGCAGTTTAAGCTTCACCGGGGAGCTGTTTTTT
TRBJ1-1,-,TRBV2,-,CASSVAREGTEAFF,TGTGCCAGCAGTGTTGCCAGGGAGGGCACTGAAGCTTTCTTT
TRBJ1-1,-,TRBV19,once,CASSIQGSTEAFF,TGTGCCAGTAGTATACAAGGGAGCACTGAAGCTTTCTTT
TRBJ2-5,TRBD2,TRBV9,-,CASSVADSGYTDQYF,TGTGCCAGCAGCGTAGCGGATAGCGGGTACACGGACCAGTACTTC
TRBJ2-7,-,TRBV6-5,-,CASRQQGTVPYEQYF,TGTGCCAGCAGACAGCAGGGAACCGTTCCCTACGAGCAGTACTTC
TRBJ1-2,-,TRBV9,-,CASSVGGGVGLYTF,TGTGCCAGCAGCGTAGGTGGAGGGGTCGGGCTCTACACCTTC
TRBJ2-5,TRBD2,TRBV4-2,-,CASSQGTSGGETQYF,TGTGCCAGCAGCCAAGGGACTAGCGGGGGGGAGACCCAGTACTTC
TRBJ1-1,TRBD1,TRBV7-2,-,CASSSGDWLDREAFF,TGTGCCAGCAGCTCAGGGGATTGGCTGGACAGGGAAGCTTTCTTT
TRBJ2-1,-,TRBV5-1,-,CASSFGQGNEQFF,TGCGCCAGCAGCTTCGGCCAGGGCAATGAGCAGTTCTTC
TRBJ2-1,-,TRBV6-5,-,CASSRDSNPYNEQFF,TGTGCCAGCAGTCGGGACTCCAACCCCTACAATGAGCAGTTCTTC
TRBJ2-1,TRBD2,TRBV10-3,-,CAIGPGLGITYNEQFF,TGTGCCATCGGACCGGGACTAGGGATAACCTACAATGAGCAGTTCTTC
TRBJ2-7,TRBD2,TRBV4-2,-,CASSQGTSGSVFRYEQYF,TGTGCCAGCAGCCAAGGGACTAGCGGGAGCGTTTTTCGCTACGAGCAGTACTTC
TRBJ1-3,-,TRBV19,-,CASSLDSAPGNTIYF,TGTGCCAGTAGTCTGGACTCGGCCCCTGGAAACACCATATATTTT
TRBJ2-7,-,TRBV5-1,few,CASSSYTGTWPSF,TGCGCCAGCAGCTCGTACACCGGGACATGGCCGTCCTTC
TRBJ2-6,-,TRBV7-9,-,CALDMSAGSGANVLTF,TGTGCTCTGGATATGAGCGCGGGCTCTGGGGCCAACGTCCTGACTTTC
TRBJ2-1,-,TRBV7-3,-,CASSVDSSSYNEQFF,TGTGCCAGCAGCGTCGACTCTAGCTCCTACAATGAGCAGTTCTTC
TRBJ1-2,TRBD1,TRBV6-5,-,CASSRTGTDYGYTF,TGTGCCAGCAGTAGGACCGGGACAGACTATGGCTACACCTTC
TRBJ2-1,TRBD2,TRBV5-4,-,CASSLGGLADPRGEQFF,TGTGCCAGCAGCTTGGGAGGTCTAGCGGACCCAAGGGGTGAGCAGTTCTTC
TRBJ1-1,-,TRBV11-3,-,CASSLQQMDTEAFF,TGTGCCAGCAGCTTGCAACAGATGGACACTGAAGCTTTCTTT
TRBJ2-4,TRBD2,TRBV6-2/TRBV6-3,-,CASSASGSLAKNIQYF,TGTGCCAGCAGTGCTAGCGGGTCCTTAGCCAAAAACATTCAGTACTTC
TRBJ1-1,-,TRBV7-2,-,CASSGRVAPRAFF,TGTGCCAGCAGCGGCAGGGTGGCACCCCGAGCTTTCTTT
TRBJ2-5,-,TRBV28,-,CASRQFLAGETQYF,TGTGCCAGCAGGCAATTTCTAGCTGGAGAGACCCAGTACTTC
TRBJ2-7,TRBD1,TRBV10-3,-,CAISQGDAYEQYF,TGTGCCATCAGTCAGGGGGATGCCTACGAGCAGTACTTC
TRBJ2-7,TRBD2,TRBV30,-,CAWRFSSGTNEQYF,TGTGCCTGGAGGTTCTCTAGCGGGACCAACGAGCAGTACTTC